Following are 19 T cell receptor beta chains from one sample sequenced in a study of graft-versus-host responses after intestinal transplantation. Which antigens these TCRs recognize remains unknown. TCRdb's copy holds only in-frame clones and misses some; the assay was immunoSEQ multiplex PCR. The repertoire consists of about 92,000 clones, with approximately 90% occurring once and the leading ten covering 5% to 6.5%. The sequences come from unstimulated CD8+ T cells sorted from spleen or lymph node cells, collected before intestinal transplant. The receptors were sampled from a human donor who received an intestinal transplant.

This rearrangement joins TRBV2 to TRBJ2-3; tentative D call: TRBD2 (6 bases). Germline CDR1 reads SNHLY; CDR2 reads FYNNEI. V was trimmed by 7 bases and J by 2 bases, leaving 22 bases between them. This CDR3 contains 17 residues. CDR3: CASTQVVGGEHTDTQYF. As DNA, the CDR3 is TGTGCCAGCACCCAGGTAGTGGGGGGAGAACACACAGATACGCAGTATTTT.

The chain combines TRBV6-1 with TRBJ2-7; TRBD1 aligns across 10 bases. The germline gives CDR1 MNHNS, CDR2 SASEGT. This CDR3 is 15 amino acids long. J gave up 2 bases and V 6 bases, and 7 bases lay outside the gene matches. CDR3 bases: TGTGCCAGCAGGGGACCGGGACAGGGGACCTACGAGCAGTACTTC. It encodes CASRGPGQGTYEQYF.

The J gene is TRBJ2-7, the V gene TRBV5-1, with D maybe TRBD1 (6 bases). Trimming left V 3 bases short and J 4 bases short, with 20 bases between. The length of the CDR3 is 16 residues. Germline lookup yields CDR1 SGHRS and CDR2 YFSETQ. The CDR3: CASSSHLSGVSYEQYF. CDR3 sequence (DNA): TGCGCCAGCAGCTCACACTTGTCAGGGGTGAGTTACGAGCAGTACTTC.

Only one count was recorded for this clone. The chain has TRBV29-1 and TRBJ2-7; D might be TRBD2 (6 bases). Germline V gives CDR1 SQVTM, CDR2 ANQGSEA. CDR3 size: 12 residues. Trimming cost V 5 bases and J 3 bases, with 11 bases left between them. The CDR3 sequence: CSVQGTYYEQYF. CDR3 bases: TGCAGCGTTCAAGGGACTTACTACGAGCAGTACTTC.

In this sample, this clone turned up a few times. The chain uses TRBV6-1 and TRBJ1-5; the D gene is possibly TRBD1 (6 bases). The CDR3 has 16 amino acids. Germline CDR1 reads MNHNS; CDR2 reads SASEGT. The V gene lost 1 base and the J gene lost 2 bases, with 12 bases spanning the gap. CDR3: CASSEGVRGGNQPQHF. CDR3 coding DNA: TGTGCCAGCAGTGAAGGTGTCAGGGGTGGCAATCAGCCCCAGCATTTT.

The rearrangement uses TRBV2 and TRBJ2-1, with a weak D call TRBD2 (5 bases). With 8 bases removed from V and 2 bases from J, the gap between germline ends came to 13 bases. Germline values: CDR1 SNHLY, CDR2 FYNNEI. The CDR3 spans 14 residues. CDR3 in DNA: TGTGCCAGCTCCGTCCCCGGGACCTACAATGAGCAGTTCTTC. It translates to CASSVPGTYNEQFF.

This clone occurred once. The chain uses TRBV2 and TRBJ2-3; 10 bases are shared with TRBD2. With V trimmed by 3 bases and J by 5 bases, 8 bases remained unmatched. The CDR3 sequence is 16 residues long. Germline loops: CDR1 SNHLY, CDR2 FYNNEI. CDR3 region: CASSDEVAGGGDTQYF. The CDR3 DNA is TGTGCCAGCAGTGATGAGGTAGCGGGAGGTGGAGATACGCAGTATTTT.

The chain combines TRBV2 with TRBJ2-5, with 8 bases identical to TRBD2. J gave up 2 bases and V 10 bases, and 6 bases lay outside the gene matches. Germline V gives CDR1 SNHLY, CDR2 FYNNEI. This CDR3 spans 13 amino acids. Here the CDR3 DNA reads TGTGCCACCCTACGGGGGGGACAAGAGACCCAGTACTTC. It specifies CATLRGGQETQYF.

The rearrangement joins TRBV9 to TRBJ2-5; no firm D call. Between the trimmed V and J ends, which lost 4 bases and 4 bases, there was a span of 11 bases. CDR1 is SGDLS, CDR2 YYNGEE, per germline. There are 13 residues in the CDR3. The CDR3 DNA reads as TGTGCCAGCAGCTCCCCGCCGAGAGAGACCCAGTACTTC. Translation gives CASSSPPRETQYF.

This sequence joins TRBV6-5 and TRBJ2-4; tentatively, D is TRBD1 (7 bases). Trimming stripped 7 bases from V and 6 bases from J, with 19 bases between. In germline, CDR1 is MNHEY, CDR2 SVGAGI. CDR3 size: 15 residues. CDR3 protein: CASTTAYQGGNIQYF. The CDR3 nucleotides read TGTGCCAGCACCACCGCATATCAGGGGGGAAACATTCAGTACTTC.

This chain connects TRBV6-5 to TRBJ1-4; TRBD1 aligns across 9 bases. The J segment lost 5 bases and the V segment lost 2 bases, leaving 3 bases of the junction unmatched. In germline, CDR1 is MNHEY, CDR2 SVGAGI. The CDR3 length is 15 residues. This chain's CDR3 is CASSYPGTGNEKLFF. The CDR3 nucleotides read TGTGCCAGCAGTTACCCAGGGACAGGGAATGAAAAACTGTTTTTT.

The chain combines TRBV4-1 with TRBJ1-1, with TRBD1 matching 7 bases. The CDR3 covers 17 residues. With 1 base clipped from V and 10 bases from J, the junction kept 18 bases outside the gene matches. CDR1 and CDR2 from the germline V gene are MGHRA and YSYEKL. This chain's CDR3 is CASSQGLQGQWREGAFF. The CDR3 DNA follows: TGCGCCAGCAGCCAAGGTCTACAGGGACAGTGGAGGGAGGGAGCTTTCTTT.

J is TRBJ2-1 and V is TRBV28; a possible D gene is TRBD2 (5 bases). This CDR3 comprises 14 residues. The germline V gene encodes CDR1 MDHEN and CDR2 SYDVKM. Trimming took 3 bases from V and 4 from J, leaving 10 bases between them. CDR3 coding DNA: TGTGCCAGCAGTTTCCTAGCCCCGTACAATGAGCAGTTCTTC. This sequence encodes CASSFLAPYNEQFF.

J is TRBJ2-1 and V is TRBV27; D possibly corresponds to TRBD2 (5 bases). The ends were cut back, 3 bases at V and 6 bases at J, with 21 bases in the middle. The CDR3 runs 17 residues. Per the germline V gene, CDR1 is MNHEY and CDR2 is SMNVEV (reference sequence). The CDR3 nucleotides are TGTGCCAGCAGTTTTGCGAGTTTTTACGGGGTTAGCAATGAGCAGTTCTTC. Its protein product is CASSFASFYGVSNEQFF.

This clone has only one observation. The chain couples TRBV9 to TRBJ2-3, with D possibly being TRBD2 (7 bases). Germline CDR1 reads SGDLS; CDR2 reads YYNGEE. The CDR3 extends over 16 amino acids. The V gene lost 0 bases and the J gene lost 5 bases, with 16 bases spanning the gap. CDR3 protein: CASSVGGLADGDTQYF. The CDR3 DNA sequence: TGTGCCAGCAGCGTAGGGGGGCTAGCGGACGGAGATACGCAGTATTTT.

V gene TRBV30 combines with J gene TRBJ2-7; no clear D. The CDR3 sequence is 12 residues long. V lost 3 bases to trimming and J lost 1 base, with 7 bases between them. Germline CDR1 is GTSNPN and CDR2 is SVGIG (reference sequence). The CDR3 reads CAWSYGSYEQYF. DNA for the CDR3: TGTGCCTGGAGCTATGGATCCTACGAGCAGTACTTC. The full variable domain, completed using reference TRBV30 and TRBJ2-7, is SQTIHQWPATLVQPVGSPLSLECTVEGTSNPNLYWYRQAAGRGLQLLFYSVGIGQISSEVPQNLSASRPQDRQFILSSKKLLLSDSGFYLCAWSYGSYEQYFGPGTRLTVT.

The chain is built from TRBV27 and TRBJ1-1; D gene ambiguous. Germline CDR1 MNHEY, CDR2 SMNVEV (reference sequence). The V end was cut by 0 bases, the J end by 11 bases, with 22 bases between. CDR3 length: 16 amino acids. DNA of the CDR3: TGTGCCAGCAGTTTATCGGCGCAGGCCTGGAGTTTAGGGGCTTTCTTT. It specifies CASSLSAQAWSLGAFF.

The V and J genes are TRBV27 and TRBJ2-7; no reliable D call. Germline V gene data show CDR1 as MNHEY and CDR2 as SMNVEV (reference sequence). The CDR3 consists of 15 residues. V was trimmed by 5 bases and J by 1 base, leaving 15 bases between them. Written as DNA, the CDR3 is TGTGCCAGCAGTCCCCTTCCCCCCGCATCCTACGAGCAGTACTTC. It encodes CASSPLPPASYEQYF.

The chain carries TRBV19 and TRBJ1-2; the D is unclear. Germline CDR1 is LNHDA and CDR2 is SQIVND (reference sequence). V lost 5 bases and J lost 4, with 5 bases in between. The CDR3 loop spans 11 amino acids. The CDR3 reads CASSDSYGYTF. CDR3 DNA sequence: TGTGCCAGTAGTGACTCCTATGGCTACACCTTC.